The 18 T cell receptor beta chains listed next were all sequenced from one sample in a study of blood T cell repertoires in COVID-19. Method: immunoSEQ multiplex PCR; TCRdb's copy keeps in-frame clones and lacks some. The sample lists 250,000 to 300,000 clones, around 87% occurring once. Input material: peripheral blood. All receptors derive from a man in his late teens or twenties with active or convalescent COVID-19.

V and J are TRBV7-9 and TRBJ2-5; 8 positions match TRBD1. Trimming removed 8 bases from V and 5 bases from J; junction bases left unmatched: 7. The CDR3 loop spans 13 amino acids. Germline values: CDR1 SEHNR, CDR2 FQNEAQ (reference sequence). This CDR3 reads CASLGQVGETQYF. The CDR3 DNA is TGTGCCAGCTTGGGACAGGTCGGGGAGACCCAGTACTTC.

The J gene is TRBJ2-2, the V gene TRBV14, with D possibly TRBD2 on 5 matching bases. CDR3 length: 17 residues. The V and J ends lost 0 bases and 3 bases respectively, with 14 bases between them. Per germline, CDR1 SGHDN and CDR2 FVKESK. The CDR3 nucleotides are TGTGCCAGCAGCCAAGATATTGAGGGAATGTACACCGGGGAGCTGTTTTTT. Translated, it gives CASSQDIEGMYTGELFF.

The rearrangement joins TRBV5-3 to TRBJ2-2; 13 nucleotides agree with TRBD2. TRBV5-3 is known as an ORF, though its function is uncertain. The CDR3 covers 17 residues. J gave up 4 bases and V 4 bases, and 7 bases lay outside the gene matches. CDR3 residues: CARSPGLAGEITGELFF. The CDR3 DNA is TGTGCCAGAAGCCCCGGACTAGCGGGGGAGATCACCGGGGAGCTGTTTTTT.

The chain carries TRBV7-9 and TRBJ1-5, with TRBD1 matching over 9 bases. Germline loops: CDR1 SEHNR, CDR2 FQNEAQ (reference sequence). Losses at the gene ends were 4 bases for V and 4 bases for J; bases not matched to a gene: 8. This CDR3 is built from 16 residues. CDR3 coding DNA: TGTGCCAGCAGCTACTCCGGGACAGGGTTTAATCAGCCCCAGCATTTT. Amino acids: CASSYSGTGFNQPQHF.

V gene TRBV20-1 combines with J gene TRBJ2-5, with D maybe TRBD1 (6 bases). Germline CDR1 DFQATT, CDR2 SNEGSKA (reference sequence). The CDR3 runs 11 residues. V lost 5 bases and J 4 bases, leaving 8 bases between the germline ends. The CDR3, as DNA: TGCAGTGCTGGACAGCCAGAGACCCAGTACTTC. Translation gives CSAGQPETQYF.

Concerning this clone: Mismatch with germline at one junction end may stem from a read error. The chain is built from TRBV18 and TRBJ2-6, with TRBD1 matching 8 bases. Looked up from germline, CDR1 is KGHSH and CDR2 is LQKENI. This CDR3 is built from 15 residues. Here the CDR3 DNA reads TGTGCCAGCTCCCCACAGGGGGCTGGGGCCAACGTCCTGACTTTC. Translating gives CASSPQGAGANVLTF.

The rearrangement uses TRBV30 and TRBJ2-4; 12 bases fit TRBD2. With 5 bases clipped from V and 6 bases from J, the junction kept 5 bases outside the gene matches. Germline CDR1 reads GTSNPN; CDR2 reads SVGIG (reference sequence). The CDR3 covers 14 residues. The CDR3 loop reads CAWGPGLAGNIQYF. The CDR3 DNA follows: TGTGCCTGGGGGCCGGGACTAGCGGGAAACATTCAGTACTTC.

This chain uses TRBV24-1 with TRBJ2-1; 13 bases line up with TRBD2. Trimming cost V 4 bases and J 6 bases; bases outside gene matches: 5. Germline V gene data show CDR1 as KGHDR and CDR2 as SFDVKD. The CDR3 extends over 16 amino acids. The CDR3 DNA reads TGTGCCACCAGTGACCTTGGACTAGCGGGAGCCAATGAGCAGTTCTTC. This sequence encodes CATSDLGLAGANEQFF.

The chain employs TRBV7-3 and TRBJ2-3; TRBD2 matches 8 bases. CDR1 and CDR2 from the germline V gene are SGHTA and FQGTGA. Unmatched junction bases numbered 9, after V lost 3 bases and J lost 4 bases. The CDR3 runs 16 residues. CDR3 sequence (DNA): TGTGCCAGCAGCTTTTCGGCGGGGGGTAGTCCAGATACGCAGTATTTT. It translates to CASSFSAGGSPDTQYF. The whole variable domain, filled in from reference TRBV7-3 and TRBJ2-3, reads GAGVSQTPSNKVTEKGKYVELRCDPISGHTALYWYRQSLGQGPEFLIYFQGTGAADDSGLPNDRFFAVRPEGSVSTLKIQRTERGDSAVYLCASSFSAGGSPDTQYFGPGTRLTVL.

This clone was observed a few times. The CDR3 protein is CASSPSGTGGFGYTF. The CDR3 bases are TGTGCCAGTAGTCCCTCCGGGACAGGGGGCTTTGGCTACACCTTC. This chain uses TRBV19 with TRBJ1-2; 12 positions agree with TRBD1. This CDR3 is 15 amino acids long. Germline V gene data show CDR1 as LNHDA and CDR2 as SQIVND (reference sequence). V trimming: 5 bases; J trimming: 7 bases; junction bases outside the gene matches: 8. The variable domain in full, with the rest retrieved from reference TRBV19 and TRBJ1-2, is DGGITQSPKYLFRKEGQNVTLSCEQNLNHDAMYWYRQDPGQGLRLIYYSQIVNDFQKGDIAEGYSVSREKKESFPLTVTSAQKNPTAFYLCASSPSGTGGFGYTFGSGTRLTVV.

The V gene is TRBV25-1, the J gene TRBJ2-4; D remains unclear. Germline V gives CDR1 MGHDK, CDR2 SYGVNS. V lost 3 bases and J 8 bases, leaving 8 bases between the germline ends. CDR3 length: 12 residues. For the CDR3, the DNA is TGTGCCAGCAGTGACAGTGGTTACATTCAGTACTTC. It encodes CASSDSGYIQYF.

The chain joins TRBV30 to TRBJ2-7; 8 bases are shared with TRBD2. Germline V CDR1 and CDR2: GTSNPN, SVGIG (reference sequence). V was clipped by 0 bases and J by 4 bases; unmatched bases: 2. CDR3 length: 13 residues. The CDR3, as DNA: TGTGCCTGGAGTGTACAGCGGGGGTACGAGCAGTACTTC. Amino acid sequence: CAWSVQRGYEQYF.

The chain uses TRBV11-3 and TRBJ1-3; tentative D call: TRBD1 (6 bases). The CDR3 contains 16 residues. The germline CDR1 and CDR2 sequences are SGHNT and YENEEA. The V end lost 0 bases, the J end lost 3 bases, and 12 bases lay between the germline ends. The CDR3 region has the DNA TGTGCCAGCAGCTTAGACGGCACAGGGCATGGAAACACCATATATTTT. This codes for CASSLDGTGHGNTIYF.

A single count supports this clone. The chain is built from TRBV2 and TRBJ2-7; TRBD1 agrees at 10 bases. CDR3 length: 14 residues. V lost 4 bases, J lost 2 bases, and 2 bases stayed unmatched. Looked up from germline, CDR1 is SNHLY and CDR2 is FYNNEI. The CDR3 coding sequence is TGTGCCAGCAGTGTCGGGACAGGGGCCTACGAGCAGTACTTC. This sequence encodes CASSVGTGAYEQYF.

The sample holds a few counts of this clone. The chain is built from TRBV27 and TRBJ2-7; the D gene is possibly TRBD2 (6 bases). This CDR3 contains 14 residues. The germline V gene encodes CDR1 MNHEY and CDR2 SMNVEV (reference sequence). The V gene lost 0 bases and the J gene lost 7 bases, with 13 bases spanning the gap. CDR3 DNA: TGTGCCAGCAGTTTATCAGGTCGGAGGGCAGAGCAGTACTTC. Translated: CASSLSGRRAEQYF.

The rearrangement links TRBV29-1 to TRBJ2-3; no definite D call. CDR3 length: 13 residues. Germline values: CDR1 SQVTM, CDR2 ANQGSEA. CDR3 DNA sequence: TGCACCTACGAAGGCGGAGGCACAGATACGCAGTATTTT. Its translation: CTYEGGGTDTQYF.

In nucleotides, the CDR3 is TGCGCCAGCAGCTTGGCTGTAGGGGGCGGCACCGGGGAGCTGTTTTTT. Translating gives CASSLAVGGGTGELFF. J is TRBJ2-2 and V is TRBV5-1, with 7 bases lining up with TRBD1. Germline V gene sequence: CDR1 SGHRS, CDR2 YFSETQ. The V segment lost 0 bases and the J segment 4 bases; nucleotides outside the gene matches: 6. This CDR3 is built from 16 residues.

The chain links TRBV29-1 to TRBJ2-7; 7 nucleotides align to TRBD1. With V trimmed by 8 bases and J by 4 bases, 17 bases remained unmatched. Looked up from germline, CDR1 is SQVTM and CDR2 is ANQGSEA. The CDR3 consists of 15 residues. The CDR3 DNA reads as TGCAGCCGTCCCGTGGGACAGATTTTCTTTTACGAGCAGTACTTC. Translating it yields CSRPVGQIFFYEQYF.